The entry below gives a single T cell receptor beta chain sequence along with its context. What it recognizes is unknown. The data were taken from a study of T-cell memory formation after mild COVID-19. Findings of the study overall: Clones shrinking between day 15 and 85 showed a balanced CD4/CD8 split, and those that grew later tilted toward CD4+. Pre-infection memory held some responding clones, suggesting pre-existing cross-reactive T cells responded.

V lost 1 base and J lost 7, with 11 bases in between. This CDR3 region has 15 residues. Looked up from germline, CDR1 is LGHNA and CDR2 is YSLEER. TCRdb called the 5' RACE reads again in MiXCR, with one record for every CDR3 protein. In the table there are about 200,000 distinct CDR3 sequences, approximately 10% of which are singletons. This sequence originates from a man aged 18 to 29 who had mild COVID-19 (a few samples of this study predate the infection). Cell type and time point are not known. The V call is TRBV4-3, the J call TRBJ1-6, with D unresolved. The source material was PBMCs or a T cell subset sorted from them (not recorded which). In DNA form, the CDR3 reads TGCGCCAGCAGCCAAGGGACGGTCAAGAATTCACCCCTCCACTTT. It translates to CASSQGTVKNSPLHF.